Sequencing of this TCR beta chain was carried out in a study of vaccination effects on CD4 cells after COVID-19. Overall study context: Sequencing followed a ViraFEST assay step that expanded antigen-specific CD4+ T cells with viral peptide pools.

Some clones are missing from TCRdb's copy, which holds only in-frame ones; the method was immunoSEQ multiplex PCR. The profile shows tens of thousands of clones, about 70% of them singletons. Looked up from germline, CDR1 is LNHDA and CDR2 is SQIVND (reference sequence). The CDR3 has 10 amino acids. V was clipped by 6 bases and J by 7 bases, with 6 bases between them. Worth noting for this clone: What it binds is unknown.

On roughly day 10 of culture, CD4+ T cells were separated out. Cultures got half-medium changes with IL-2 on days 3 and 7. Overall study results and limits: Nearly all vaccine-induced clones in healthy recipients recognized only SARS-CoV-2. By a late point after vaccination, infection- and vaccine-induced clones had shrunk markedly through clonal contraction.

The rearrangement joins TRBV19 to TRBJ1-1; D is uncertain. The starting material was CD4+ T cells from PBMCs cultured without peptide, obtained before COVID-19 vaccination. The sequence derives from a human donor who received a COVID-19 vaccine. The CDR3: CASRGFEAFF. In DNA form, the CDR3 reads TGTGCCAGTAGGGGATTTGAAGCTTTCTTT.